Listed below are T cell receptor beta chains from one sample, sequenced in a study of cytomegalovirus exposure and HLA in healthy donors. The repertoire was sequenced with immunoSEQ multiplex PCR; TCRdb's copy has only in-frame clones and lacks some. The table shows about 130,000 clones, with 80% occurring only once. The sample comprised PBMCs. All receptors come from a man aged 25-40 years in good health and CMV-seronegative. CDR3s include the opening cysteine and the closing phenylalanine or tryptophan. D genes are given only for firm matches. Some rows have no size entry. The others give once, few or many, or a class for an expanded clone.

D gene: NA
J gene: TRBJ1-2
clone size: NA
V gene: TRBV30
CDR3 DNA: TGTGCCTGGAGTATCGGGACTAGTGATGGCTACACCTTC
CDR3 protein: CAWSIGTSDGYTF

D gene: NA
J gene: TRBJ1-5
clone size: NA
V gene: TRBV7-9
CDR3 DNA: TGTGCCAGCAGCCTAACTTGGGTGGCAGGGAATCAGCCCCAGCATTTT
CDR3 protein: CASSLTWVAGNQPQHF

D gene: TRBD2
J gene: TRBJ2-3
clone size: few
V gene: TRBV9
CDR3 DNA: TGTGCCAGCAGCGTCGGACTAGCGGGAGGAGATACGCAGTATTTT
CDR3 protein: CASSVGLAGGDTQYF

D gene: NA
J gene: TRBJ2-2
clone size: NA
V gene: TRBV4-1
CDR3 DNA: TGCGCCAGCAGCCAACCCTACAGGGGGACGGGGGGCGGGGAGCTGTTTTTT
CDR3 protein: CASSQPYRGTGGGELFF

D gene: NA
J gene: TRBJ2-1
clone size: NA
V gene: TRBV5-6
CDR3 DNA: TGTGCCAGCAGCTCGGAGATTACCTACAATGAGCAGTTCTTC
CDR3 protein: CASSSEITYNEQFF

D gene: TRBD1
J gene: TRBJ1-2
clone size: NA
V gene: TRBV18
CDR3 DNA: TGTGCCAGCTCACTAAATCCGGGACAGTTACGGGATTATGGCTACACCTTC
CDR3 protein: CASSLNPGQLRDYGYTF

D gene: TRBD2
J gene: TRBJ2-1
clone size: NA
V gene: TRBV10-1
CDR3 DNA: TGCGCCAGCCGAATAGGGACTAGCGGGAGCTCCTACAATGAGCAGTTCTTC
CDR3 protein: CASRIGTSGSSYNEQFF

D gene: TRBD1
J gene: TRBJ2-2
clone size: NA
V gene: TRBV5-4
CDR3 DNA: TGTGCCAGCAGCCTCGACAGGGGGACCACCGGGGAGCTGTTTTTT
CDR3 protein: CASSLDRGTTGELFF

D gene: TRBD1
J gene: TRBJ2-5
clone size: NA
V gene: TRBV7-9
CDR3 DNA: TGTGCCAGCAGCTCCCCTAGAGACAGGGGCCCGATGGAGACCCAGTACTTC
CDR3 protein: CASSSPRDRGPMETQYF

D gene: TRBD1
J gene: TRBJ1-2
clone size: NA
V gene: TRBV4-1
CDR3 DNA: TGCGCCAGCAGCCACCCCGGACAGGTCTATGGCTACCCCTTC
CDR3 protein: CASSHPGQVYGYPF

D gene: NA
J gene: TRBJ1-2
clone size: NA
V gene: TRBV6-5
CDR3 DNA: TGTGCCAGCAGGACACCCTTATATGGCTACCCCTTC
CDR3 protein: CASRTPLYGYPF

D gene: TRBD1
J gene: TRBJ1-2
clone size: NA
V gene: TRBV6-5
CDR3 DNA: TGTGCCAGCAGTTACTCGACAGGGCGGGCCTATGGCTACACCTTC
CDR3 protein: CASSYSTGRAYGYTF

D gene: NA
J gene: TRBJ2-6
clone size: NA
V gene: TRBV4-3
CDR3 DNA: TGCGCCAGCAGCCCAGGGTCTGGGGCCAACGTCCTGACTTTC
CDR3 protein: CASSPGSGANVLTF

D gene: TRBD2
J gene: TRBJ2-7
clone size: NA
V gene: TRBV30
CDR3 DNA: TGTGCCTGGAACCCCGGGACTAGCGTGGAGCAGTACTTC
CDR3 protein: CAWNPGTSVEQYF